The 19 T cell receptor beta chains presented below share a single source sample, sequenced in a study of beta chain features in type 1 diabetes. The investigators reverse transcribed all of the isolated RNA, so they sequenced expressed TCRB transcripts. The protocol was immunoSEQ multiplex PCR, while the TCRdb copy is restricted to in-frame clones and leaves out a portion. The sample records 300,000 to 400,000 clones, around 12% being singletons. Sample: naive CD4+ T cells from blood. The receptors stem from a man between 18 and 35 years old in good health.

This clone was detected only a few times. The rearrangement uses TRBV7-2 and TRBJ2-3; 7 bases are a match to TRBD1. CDR3 length equals 15 residues. The germline V gene encodes CDR1 SGHTA and CDR2 FQGNSA. The J segment lost 1 base and the V segment lost 3 bases, leaving 4 bases of the junction unmatched. In nucleotides, the CDR3 is TGTGCCAGCAGCTTTCTCACAGGGGGCACAGATACGCAGTATTTT. Protein product: CASSFLTGGTDTQYF.

This chain links TRBV6-1 with TRBJ1-5; a possible D gene is TRBD1 (6 bases). Trimming took 1 base from V and 1 from J, leaving 11 bases between them. Germline loops: CDR1 MNHNS, CDR2 SASEGT. The CDR3 has 16 residues. Here the CDR3 reads CASSEDWGLSNQPQHF. The CDR3, as DNA: TGTGCCAGCAGTGAAGATTGGGGGCTAAGCAATCAGCCCCAGCATTTT.

The chain is built from TRBV5-4 and TRBJ2-5; 8 nucleotides align to TRBD2. The CDR3 is made up of 15 amino acids. Per the germline V gene, CDR1 is SGHNT and CDR2 is YYREEE (reference sequence). Germline trimming cut 4 bases from V and 4 bases from J; bases unmatched to any gene: 9. CDR3 bases: TGTGCCAGCAGCCCGTCGGGAGGGAGGAGAGAGACCCAGTACTTC. Translated: CASSPSGGRRETQYF.

This clone was detected a few times. The genes are TRBV14 and TRBJ2-3, with a tentative D call TRBD1 (6 bases). The CDR3 totals 15 residues. Per germline, CDR1 SGHDN and CDR2 FVKESK. V was cut by 3 bases and J by 4 bases, with 14 bases left in between. Here the CDR3 reads CASSQGARVADTQYF. The CDR3 DNA follows: TGTGCCAGCAGCCAGGGGGCGAGGGTGGCAGATACGCAGTATTTT.

The chain carries TRBV27 and TRBJ2-1; tentatively, D is TRBD2 (5 bases). There are 18 residues in the CDR3. V was shortened by 2 bases and J by 4 bases, with 21 bases between the two germline ends. Germline loops: CDR1 MNHEY, CDR2 SMNVEV (reference sequence). The chain's CDR3 is CASSLTASAVVKYNEQFF. The DNA for the CDR3 is TGTGCCAGCAGTTTAACAGCCTCAGCGGTTGTGAAATACAATGAGCAGTTCTTC.

This chain uses TRBV9 with TRBJ2-2, with 10 nucleotides matching TRBD2. Germline-derived CDR1 and CDR2 are SGDLS and YYNGEE. This CDR3 has 18 amino acids. Trimming at V came to 4 bases and at J to 7 bases, leaving 16 bases not matched to a gene. CDR3 sequence reads: CASSPSRTERGGVGELFF. The CDR3 DNA reads TGTGCCAGCAGCCCCAGCAGAACTGAGCGGGGGGGCGTCGGGGAGCTGTTTTTT.

J is TRBJ2-2 and V is TRBV7-3, with D perhaps TRBD1 (5 bases). Germline values: CDR1 SGHTA, CDR2 FQGTGA. With 11 bases removed from V and 0 bases from J, the gap between germline ends came to 10 bases. The CDR3 spans 13 residues. CDR3 bases: TGTGCCTCGACAGACACGAACACCGGGGAGCTGTTTTTT. It encodes CASTDTNTGELFF.

This clone turned up a few times. V and J are TRBV18 and TRBJ2-3, with 8 positions matching TRBD2. V trimming: 2 bases; J trimming: 2 bases; junction bases outside the gene matches: 6. Germline-derived CDR1 and CDR2 are KGHSH and LQKENI. The CDR3 runs 16 residues. CDR3 protein: CASSPLAGRNTDTQYF. As DNA, the CDR3 is TGTGCCAGCTCACCATTAGCGGGGAGAAACACAGATACGCAGTATTTT.

This clone was seen a handful of times. The chain's CDR3 is CASSPGTVNQPQHF. As DNA, the CDR3 is TGTGCCAGCAGTCCCGGAACAGTTAATCAGCCCCAGCATTTT. The chain combines TRBV2 with TRBJ1-5; D is ambiguous. The V end lost 5 bases, the J end lost 4 bases, and 12 bases lay between the germline ends. Germline V CDR1 and CDR2: SNHLY, FYNNEI. The CDR3 is 14 amino acids. The full variable domain, completed using reference TRBV2 and TRBJ1-5, is EPEVTQTPSHQVTQMGQEVILRCVPISNHLYFYWYRQILGQKVEFLVSFYNNEISEKSEIFDDQFSVERPDGSNFTLKIRSTKLEDSAMYFCASSPGTVNQPQHFGDGTRLSIL.

J is TRBJ2-1 and V is TRBV7-9, with D perhaps TRBD2 (6 bases). V was clipped by 5 bases and J by 1 base, with 24 bases between them. This CDR3 comprises 19 residues. CDR1 is SEHNR and CDR2 is FQNEAQ in the germline V gene (reference sequence). Written as DNA, the CDR3 is TGTGCCAGCAGCGGGGGGACTCGCGGGCCGGTCCGGTCCTACAATGAGCAGTTCTTC. Translation: CASSGGTRGPVRSYNEQFF.

The sample holds a few counts of this clone. Other DNA sequences in this specimen translate into the identical CDR3. The chain uses TRBV12-5 and TRBJ2-1, with D hard to call. The CDR3 totals 11 residues. The germline V and J ends were trimmed by 5 bases and 4 bases, with 3 bases remaining between them. The germline gives CDR1 LGHNT, CDR2 FRNRAP. The CDR3 here is CASGLYNEQFF. Written as DNA, the CDR3 is TGTGCTAGTGGTCTGTACAATGAGCAGTTCTTC.

This clone has more than one count but fewer than ten. V usage is TRBV5-6 and J usage is TRBJ2-3; 9 nucleotides line up with TRBD1. CDR3 length equals 15 residues. The germline CDR1 and CDR2 sequences are SGHDT and YYEEEE. J was trimmed by 4 bases and V by 4 bases; bases with no gene match: 7. Here the CDR3 reads CASSAGTGMADTQYF. Written as DNA, the CDR3 is TGTGCCAGCAGCGCGGGGACAGGGATGGCAGATACGCAGTATTTT.

The sample holds a few counts of this clone. This chain links TRBV4-3 with TRBJ2-2; perhaps TRBD2 as D (7 bases). Germline V lookup: CDR1 LGHNA, CDR2 YSLEER. The CDR3 is 17 residues long. The germline V and J ends were trimmed by 3 bases and 5 bases, with 19 bases remaining between them. The CDR3 region is CASSHWGGGTKTGELFF. CDR3 in DNA: TGCGCCAGCAGCCATTGGGGGGGTGGGACAAAAACCGGGGAGCTGTTTTTT.

This clone was counted a few times. The chain employs TRBV2 and TRBJ2-7, with 12 nucleotides matching TRBD1. The germline V gene has CDR1 SNHLY and CDR2 FYNNEI. V lost 8 bases, J lost 6 bases, and 11 bases stayed unmatched. The CDR3 is 15 residues long. CDR3 sequence reads: CASRDRGPLSLEQYF. DNA for the CDR3: TGTGCCAGCCGGGACAGGGGGCCCTTGAGTCTCGAGCAGTACTTC.

This chain joins TRBV18 and TRBJ2-6; 7 bases align to TRBD1. CDR1 is KGHSH and CDR2 is LQKENI in the germline V gene. The CDR3 runs to 15 residues. Trimming took 3 bases from V and 8 from J; bases not matched to a gene: 7. CDR3 protein: CASSPTGSLSNVLTF. CDR3 DNA sequence: TGTGCCAGCTCACCGACAGGGTCCCTGTCCAACGTCCTGACTTTC.

This clone occurred once. The chain has TRBV4-3 and TRBJ2-1; no firm D call. The V end was cut by 4 bases, the J end by 3 bases, with 10 bases between. There are 14 residues in the CDR3. The germline V gene encodes CDR1 LGHNA and CDR2 YSLEER. CDR3 in DNA: TGCGCCAGCAGCCGTCCAGGCAGCTACAATGAGCAGTTCTTC. Its translation is CASSRPGSYNEQFF.

This chain links TRBV5-1 with TRBJ2-7; possibly TRBD1 for D (6 bases). Germline V gene data show CDR1 as SGHRS and CDR2 as YFSETQ. This CDR3 region has 12 residues. The V and J ends lost 2 bases and 6 bases respectively, with 9 bases between them. CDR3: CASSFTGIEQYF. DNA for the CDR3: TGCGCCAGCAGCTTTACAGGGATCGAGCAGTACTTC.

This chain uses TRBV7-9 with TRBJ2-7; 7 bases align to TRBD2. Germline V lookup: CDR1 SEHNR, CDR2 FQNEAQ (reference sequence). The junction had 8 bases not matched to a gene; V was cut back by 3 bases and J by 6 bases. This CDR3 spans 14 amino acids. CDR3 nucleotides: TGTGCCAGCAGCTTGACTAGCTACGAAGGCGAGCAGTACTTC. It is translated as CASSLTSYEGEQYF.

This clone was counted between two and nine times. This chain uses TRBV5-4 with TRBJ1-6, with D tentatively TRBD1 (5 bases). Germline CDR1 is SGHNT and CDR2 is YYREEE (reference sequence). V was shortened by 0 bases and J by 9 bases, with 13 bases between the two germline ends. The CDR3 is 15 residues long. DNA for the CDR3: TGTGCCAGCAGCTTGGGAGGACCAAGGGGTTCACCCCTCCACTTT. The encoded protein is CASSLGGPRGSPLHF.